These T cell receptor beta chains were read from a single sample in a study of blood T cell repertoires in COVID-19. The protocol was immunoSEQ multiplex PCR, while the TCRdb copy is restricted to in-frame clones and leaves out a portion. The table records around 64,000 clones, about 87% of them present only once. Sequenced input: peripheral blood. The origin of the receptors is a man between 45 and 60 years old with active COVID-19. Each CDR3 is given with its conserved first and last residue. The order of the fields is V gene, CDR3 length, D gene, clone size, J gene, CDR3 protein, CDR3 DNA. The D gene is left open where the match is weak. Size values are once, few and many counts, or a class for expanded clones, and some rows have none.

V: TRBV24-1
length: 16
D: TRBD2
size: .
J: TRBJ2-1
CDR3: CATSDFAGRDYNEQFF
DNA: TGTGCCACCAGTGATTTCGCGGGGAGGGACTACAATGAGCAGTTCTTC

V: TRBV11-2
length: 15
D: .
size: .
J: TRBJ2-3
CDR3: CASSQGLVLTDTQYF
DNA: TGTGCCAGCAGCCAAGGACTCGTGCTCACAGATACGCAGTATTTT

V: TRBV13
length: 12
D: .
size: .
J: TRBJ1-3
CDR3: CASRGSGNTIYF
DNA: TGTGCCAGCCGCGGGAGTGGAAACACCATATATTTT

V: TRBV7-3
length: 13
D: TRBD1
size: .
J: TRBJ1-2
CDR3: CASSAGGGYGYTF
DNA: TGTGCCAGCAGCGCAGGGGGCGGCTATGGCTACACCTTC

V: TRBV4-1
length: 17
D: TRBD2
size: .
J: TRBJ2-3
CDR3: CASSQDTRLAKTDTQYF
DNA: TGCGCCAGCAGCCAAGATACCCGACTAGCTAAGACAGATACGCAGTATTTT

V: TRBV28
length: 15
D: TRBD2
size: .
J: TRBJ2-3
CDR3: CASAGLAGDGDTQYF
DNA: TGTGCCAGCGCCGGACTAGCGGGTGATGGAGATACGCAGTATTTT

V: TRBV9
length: 16
D: .
size: once
J: TRBJ2-5
CDR3: CASSPRLERGWETQYF
DNA: TGTGCCAGCAGCCCAAGACTCGAGCGTGGGTGGGAGACCCAGTACTTC

V: TRBV4-1
length: 12
D: TRBD1
size: .
J: TRBJ2-5
CDR3: CASSQGQSTQYF
DNA: TGCGCCAGCAGCCAGGGACAGTCGACCCAGTACTTC

V: TRBV11-2
length: 16
D: .
size: .
J: TRBJ1-2
CDR3: CASSSEGFGGTYGYTF
DNA: TGTGCCAGCAGTTCAGAGGGGTTCGGGGGGACCTATGGCTACACCTTC

V: TRBV29-1
length: 12
D: .
size: once
J: TRBJ1-1
CDR3: CSVAAGNAEAFF
DNA: TGCAGCGTTGCAGCGGGGAATGCTGAAGCTTTCTTT

V: TRBV28
length: 13
D: TRBD1
size: .
J: TRBJ2-1
CDR3: CASRGQGKNEQFF
DNA: TGTGCCAGCAGGGGACAGGGTAAAAATGAGCAGTTCTTC

V: TRBV24-1
length: 16
D: TRBD1
size: .
J: TRBJ2-1
CDR3: CATSDSARTGEAEQFF
DNA: TGTGCCACCAGTGATTCGGCACGGACAGGGGAGGCTGAGCAGTTCTTC

V: TRBV28
length: 19
D: TRBD1
size: once
J: TRBJ1-1
CDR3: CASSSTGTGMVGANTEAFF
DNA: TGTGCCAGCAGTTCCACCGGGACAGGGATGGTGGGCGCGAACACTGAAGCTTTCTTT

V: TRBV14
length: 12
D: .
size: once
J: TRBJ2-7
CDR3: CASSPDSNEQYF
DNA: TGTGCCAGCAGCCCGGACAGTAACGAGCAGTACTTC

V: TRBV19
length: 15
D: TRBD1
size: .
J: TRBJ1-2
CDR3: CASSQRGTGGYGYTF
DNA: TGTGCCAGTAGTCAGAGGGGGACAGGGGGATATGGCTACACCTTC

V: TRBV28
length: 15
D: TRBD1
size: .
J: TRBJ2-2
CDR3: CASSLSGGAAGELFF
DNA: TGTGCCAGCAGTTTATCAGGGGGCGCGGCCGGGGAGCTGTTTTTT

V: TRBV6-5
length: 12
D: .
size: .
J: TRBJ1-2
CDR3: CASRGQSRGYTF
DNA: TGTGCCAGCAGAGGACAGTCTCGCGGCTACACCTTC

V: TRBV15
length: 15
D: .
size: .
J: TRBJ1-1
CDR3: CATSRDQGGNTEAFF
DNA: TGTGCCACCAGCAGAGACCAGGGAGGGAACACTGAAGCTTTCTTT

V: TRBV9
length: 19
D: TRBD2
size: .
J: TRBJ2-1
CDR3: CASSITSGRAGRSYNEQFF
DNA: TGTGCCAGCAGCATAACTAGCGGGAGGGCCGGTAGATCCTACAATGAGCAGTTCTTC

V: TRBV24-1
length: 16
D: TRBD1
size: .
J: TRBJ2-7
CDR3: CATSDPPGTGSDEQYF
DNA: TGTGCCACCAGTGATCCCCCCGGGACAGGGTCAGACGAGCAGTACTTC

V: TRBV28
length: 12
D: .
size: few
J: TRBJ1-2
CDR3: CASSRTSGGYTF
DNA: TGTGCCAGCAGTAGGACATCTGGGGGCTACACCTTC

V: TRBV2
length: 15
D: TRBD1
size: .
J: TRBJ2-1
CDR3: CASSTDRGSYNEQFF
DNA: TGTGCCAGCAGTACGGACAGGGGGTCCTACAATGAGCAGTTCTTC

V: TRBV4-3
length: 18
D: TRBD1
size: .
J: TRBJ1-3
CDR3: CASSQEIARQGTGNTIYF
DNA: TGCGCCAGCAGCCAAGAGATCGCGCGACAGGGGACTGGAAACACCATATATTTT

V: TRBV7-9
length: 15
D: TRBD2
size: .
J: TRBJ2-5
CDR3: CASSLNLAGGETQYF
DNA: TGTGCCAGCAGCTTAAACTTAGCGGGAGGCGAGACCCAGTACTTC

V: TRBV19
length: 15
D: .
size: .
J: TRBJ1-5
CDR3: CASSIAGFGGQPQHF
DNA: TGTGCCAGTAGTATCGCGGGTTTTGGAGGGCAGCCCCAGCATTTT

V: TRBV10-1
length: 15
D: .
size: .
J: TRBJ2-1
CDR3: CASSEYSGDYSEQFF
DNA: TGCGCCAGCAGTGAGTATAGCGGAGACTACAGTGAGCAGTTCTTC

V: TRBV2
length: 18
D: .
size: .
J: TRBJ1-3
CDR3: CASRLRSGGGGSGNTIYF
DNA: TGTGCCAGCAGGCTCAGATCGGGGGGCGGGGGATCTGGAAACACCATATATTTT